This T cell receptor (beta chain) was captured by sequencing in a study of blood T cell repertoires in COVID-19. Generated by immunoSEQ multiplex PCR, the TCRdb table keeps only in-frame clones and is missing some. The sample comprises about 310,000 clones, around 85% of which are singletons, and under 2% rests with the top ten. During the 2 weeks before they entered the study, exposed participants had met someone with a PCR-confirmed or clinician-diagnosed COVID-19 case. Germline CDR1 LGHDT, CDR2 YNNKEL (reference sequence). V was cut by 4 bases and J by 3 bases, with 12 bases left in between. The CDR3 contains 14 residues.

What was sequenced was PBMCs or T cells enriched from blood (not recorded which). This chain connects TRBV3-1 (or the pseudogene TRBV3-2) to TRBJ1-2; maybe TRBD1 (5 bases). The TCR was taken from a woman aged 25 to 39 who had been exposed to COVID-19. The CDR3 sequence: CASSLKGQDYGYTF. CDR3 DNA: TGTGCCAGCAGCCTTAAAGGACAAGACTATGGCTACACCTTC.